The subject of this entry is one TCR beta chain. Its matching antigen is unknown. The authors prepared UMI-labeled TRB cDNA libraries by 5' RACE. TCRdb re-analyzed the 5' RACE reads; it lists each CDR3 protein once, without DNA. The repertoire table contains around 140,000 distinct CDR3 sequences. CDR1 and CDR2 (germline): SGHRS, YFSETQ. The CDR3 runs to 14 residues. The sample belongs to a study of CXCR3-negative and CXCR3-positive naive CD8 T cells. The wider study: Summed over all libraries, TRB reads came to 110 million to 150 million, with about 1.5 +/- 0.3 million per library.

Study-wide points: Cryopreservation partially lowered CXCR3 expression, so most assays used fresh PBMCs. Naive CXCR3-positive cells had TRB CDR3s more hydrophobic than those of CXCR3-negative naive cells.

This receptor was taken from a human donor in good health. Some clones in this sample may be carry-over from other donors' samples. The sample was naive CXCR3+ CD8+ T cells from blood. Subset defined: CD45RO-CCR7+CD27+CD95- naive CD8+ T cells expressing CXCR3 (TNR3+). The V and J genes are TRBV5-1 and TRBJ1-1. CDR3 loop: CASSPYGGGTEAFF.